These 17 T cell receptor beta chains share one sample of origin, sequenced in a study of T cells in Graves' hyperthyroidism and ophthalmopathy. Authors of the study amplified TCR beta CDR3 regions from RNA transcripts. The HTBI primer set was used in a first-round RT-PCR of the TCR CDR3. MiXCR, run by TCRdb on the multiplex PCR reads, gives a single entry per CDR3 protein. The sample records 400,000 to 600,000 distinct CDR3 sequences, about 20% being singletons. Sequencing was carried out using blood. All receptors come from a man aged 18 to 30 with Graves' hyperthyroidism.

This clonotype was counted many times. The chain links TRBV4-1 to TRBJ2-5; D gene ambiguous. The CDR3 is made up of 14 amino acids. Germline V gene data show CDR1 as MGHRA and CDR2 as YSYEKL. Trimming removed 0 bases at V and 2 bases at J, with 7 bases between. DNA for the CDR3: TGCGCCAGCAGCCAAGAGCCTTTGCAAGAGACCCAGTACTTC. Amino acid sequence: CASSQEPLQETQYF.

J is TRBJ2-7 and V is TRBV6-1, with D perhaps TRBD2 (6 bases). Per the germline V gene, CDR1 is MNHNS and CDR2 is SASEGT. CDR3 length: 14 amino acids. Trimming removed 5 bases at V and 3 bases at J, with 14 bases between. Here the CDR3 reads CASSRDLQNYEQYF. The DNA for the CDR3 is TGTGCCAGCAGTCGGGACTTACAGAACTACGAGCAGTACTTC.

This clonotype was seen repeatedly, ten times or more. This chain connects TRBV11-2 to TRBJ1-1; no firm D call. This CDR3 region has 14 residues. Trimming took off 4 bases at V and 2 bases at J, with 11 bases between the two ends. Looked up from germline, CDR1 is SGHAT and CDR2 is FQNNGV. CDR3 nucleotide sequence: TGTGCCAGCAGCTGGGTTGAGGGAAACACTGAAGCTTTCTTT. The encoded protein is CASSWVEGNTEAFF.

This clonotype was picked up a small number of times. The gene calls are TRBV4-1 and TRBJ2-7, with D perhaps TRBD2 (6 bases). Germline lookup yields CDR1 MGHRA and CDR2 YSYEKL. The CDR3 covers 14 residues. Trimming took 0 bases from V and 6 from J, leaving 12 bases between them. Here the CDR3 DNA reads TGCGCCAGCAGCCAAGATCGGGGAGGCGGCGAGCAGTACTTC. Its protein is CASSQDRGGGEQYF.

This clonotype was seen at least ten times. This chain uses TRBV19 with TRBJ1-1; TRBD1 agrees at 8 bases. Germline V lookup: CDR1 LNHDA, CDR2 SQIVND (reference sequence). The CDR3 contains 14 residues. V lost 6 bases to trimming and J lost 2 bases; unmatched junction nucleotides: 5. CDR3 bases: TGTGCCAGTAGCCAGGGACAGGAAAACACTGAAGCTTTCTTT. Protein product: CASSQGQENTEAFF.

This clonotype was seen repeatedly, ten times or more. The CDR3 spells CASSFRGETQYF. The CDR3 DNA reads as TGTGCCAGCAGTTTTCGTGGGGAGACCCAGTACTTC. The V and J genes are TRBV28 and TRBJ2-5; D ambiguous. V gave up 3 bases and J gave up 5 bases, with 7 bases separating them. Germline-derived CDR1 and CDR2 are MDHEN and SYDVKM. The CDR3 runs to 12 residues.

The sample holds many counts of this clonotype. Written as DNA, the CDR3 is TGTGCCAGCACCACGACCGAAGGCCAGCCCCAGCATTTT. This translates into CASTTTEGQPQHF. The gene calls are TRBV12-3 or TRBV12-4 and TRBJ1-5; D unresolved. V shed 7 bases and J shed 7 bases, with 14 bases lying between them. The CDR3 is 13 residues long.

This clonotype was observed many times. The chain has TRBV7-9 and TRBJ2-7; D is possibly TRBD2 (6 bases). Trimming removed 5 bases from V and 1 base from J, with 15 bases in between. Germline V CDR1 and CDR2: SEHNR, FQNEAQ (reference sequence). CDR3 length: 15 residues. CDR3 region: CASSQNPRESYEQYF. In DNA form, the CDR3 reads TGTGCCAGCAGCCAAAATCCCCGGGAGTCCTACGAGCAGTACTTC.

V and J are TRBV12-3 or TRBV12-4 and TRBJ1-3; no clear D. CDR3 length: 15 residues. V was cut by 3 bases and J by 2 bases, with 11 bases left in between. As DNA, the CDR3 is TGTGCCAGCAGTTTTTCTTGGAGGACTGGAAACACCATATATTTT. Amino acid sequence: CASSFSWRTGNTIYF.

This clonotype came up many times. The V and J genes are TRBV29-1 and TRBJ1-2; TRBD1 matches at 9 bases. CDR1 and CDR2 (germline): SQVTM, ANQGSEA. Trimming removed 7 bases from V and 6 bases from J; junction bases left unmatched: 3. This CDR3 region has 11 residues. The CDR3 sequence is CSGTGADGYTF. In DNA form, the CDR3 reads TGCAGCGGGACAGGGGCCGATGGCTACACCTTC.

This clonotype was detected ten times or more. The CDR3 protein is CASSLQGSEPQHF. CDR3 DNA: TGTGCCAGCAGCCTACAGGGAAGCGAGCCCCAGCATTTT. V gene TRBV7-9 combines with J gene TRBJ1-5; TRBD1 might be the D (6 bases). The CDR3 is made up of 13 amino acids. Germline V CDR1 and CDR2: SEHNR, FQNEAQ (reference sequence). V lost 5 bases, J lost 8 bases, and 13 bases lay in between.

This clonotype has ten or more counts. The chain is built from TRBV9 and TRBJ1-1; D remains unclear. This CDR3 is built from 18 residues. CDR1 is SGDLS, CDR2 YYNGEE, per germline. Trimming took off 0 bases at V and 0 bases at J, with 18 bases between the two ends. CDR3 in amino acids: CASSVVFDGRRMNTEAFF. CDR3 sequence (DNA): TGTGCCAGCAGCGTAGTGTTTGACGGCAGAAGGATGAACACTGAAGCTTTCTTT. The full variable domain, with the rest looked up from reference TRBV9 and TRBJ1-1, is DSGVTQTPKHLITATGQRVTLRCSPRSGDLSVYWYQQSLDQGLQFLIQYYNGEERAKGNILERFSAQQFPDLHSELNLSSLELGDSALYFCASSVVFDGRRMNTEAFFGQGTRLTVV.

This clonotype was found many times. This rearrangement joins TRBV19 to TRBJ1-1; D unclear. CDR1 and CDR2 from the germline V gene are LNHDA and SQIVND (reference sequence). Trimming shortened V by 6 bases and J by 9 bases, and 11 bases separated the two germline ends. The CDR3 length is 11 residues. CDR3 region: CASRNRDQAFF. The DNA for the CDR3 is TGTGCCAGTAGAAATCGGGATCAAGCTTTCTTT.

This clonotype was observed at least ten times. The chain recombines TRBV28 with TRBJ2-2, with D possibly TRBD1 on 5 matching bases. The CDR3 runs 14 residues. The V end lost 4 bases, the J end lost 2 bases, and 8 bases lay between the germline ends. The germline gives CDR1 MDHEN, CDR2 SYDVKM. The CDR3, as DNA: TGTGCCAGCAGTTCCAGGGTAAACACCGGGGAGCTGTTTTTT. Translated: CASSSRVNTGELFF.

This clonotype was seen just once. This rearrangement joins TRBV12-3 or TRBV12-4 to TRBJ2-4; D gene uncertain. Trimming cost V 4 bases and J 0 bases, with 10 bases left between them. The CDR3 length is 15 residues. This CDR3 is CASSSSIIAKNIQYF. The DNA for the CDR3 is TGTGCCAGCAGTTCCTCTATAATAGCCAAAAACATTCAGTACTTC.

This clonotype was detected many times. The chain uses TRBV2 and TRBJ2-6; D ambiguous. With 4 bases removed from V and 0 bases from J, the gap between germline ends came to 4 bases. The CDR3 spans 14 residues. The germline V gene has CDR1 SNHLY and CDR2 FYNNEI. CDR3: CASSGNSGANVLTF. The CDR3 DNA reads TGTGCCAGCAGTGGTAACTCTGGGGCCAACGTCCTGACTTTC.

The chain carries TRBV12-3 or TRBV12-4 and TRBJ1-5, with 9 positions matching TRBD1. V lost 3 bases, J lost 6 bases, and 9 bases stayed unmatched. The CDR3 is 16 residues long. CDR3: CASSFRGTGMGQPQHF. CDR3 nucleotides: TGTGCCAGCAGTTTCCGCGGGACAGGGATGGGTCAGCCCCAGCATTTT.